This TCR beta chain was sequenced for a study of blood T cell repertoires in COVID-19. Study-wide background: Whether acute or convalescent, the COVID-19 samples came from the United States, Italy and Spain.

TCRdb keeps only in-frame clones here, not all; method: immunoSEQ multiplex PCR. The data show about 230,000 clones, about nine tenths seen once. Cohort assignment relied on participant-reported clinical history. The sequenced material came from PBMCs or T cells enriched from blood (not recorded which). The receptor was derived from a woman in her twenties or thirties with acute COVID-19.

CDR3 in DNA: TGTGCCAGCAGTCTAGGGACAGGGACCTTTTTTGGCTACACCTTC. Translation gives CASSLGTGTFFGYTF. This sequence joins TRBV28 and TRBJ1-2; 9 nucleotides agree with TRBD1. CDR1 MDHEN and CDR2 SYDVKM come from the germline V gene. The CDR3 sequence is 15 residues long. The trim removed 5 bases at V and 7 bases at J, leaving 11 bases unmatched.